This T cell receptor (beta chain) was documented in a study of cytomegalovirus exposure and HLA in healthy donors. Trimming shortened V by 2 bases and J by 4 bases, and 8 bases separated the two germline ends. Germline lookup yields CDR1 MNHNY and CDR2 SVGAGI (reference sequence). The CDR3 is 13 amino acids. PCR employed 60 Vbeta and 13 Jbeta primers. Generated by immunoSEQ multiplex PCR, the TCRdb table keeps only in-frame clones and is missing some. The repertoire consists of 55,000 to 70,000 clones, with roughly four fifths occurring once and the leading ten covering over 8.5%. The sequencing sample was made of PBMCs. The sequence derives from a woman aged 60-70 years in good health and CMV-seropositive. This chain joins TRBV6-6 and TRBJ1-2, with D perhaps TRBD1 (5 bases). CDR3 sequence (DNA): TGTGCCAGCAGTTACGTCGACAGCTATGGCTACACCTTC. This codes for CASSYVDSYGYTF.